The 14 T cell receptor beta chains below come from one sample, sequenced in a study of radiotherapy plus CTLA-4 blockade in lung cancer. The data were produced by immunoSEQ multiplex PCR, yet TCRdb's version contains in-frame clones alone and is incomplete. The sample consists of 70,000 to 95,000 clones, over 80% of them appearing once. Sequences were derived from peripheral blood, sampled from a patient treated with radiotherapy plus ipilimumab. These receptors all stem from a human donor with non-small cell lung cancer that progressed on radiotherapy plus ipilimumab.

The CDR3 is CASRGAGNTEAFF. As DNA, the CDR3 is TGTGCCAGCAGGGGCGCAGGGAACACTGAAGCTTTCTTT. This chain links TRBV6-5 with TRBJ1-1; no clear D gene. The ends were cut back, 6 bases at V and 1 base at J, with 9 bases in the middle. The CDR3 has 13 residues. Germline assignment: CDR1 MNHEY and CDR2 SVGAGI.

This clone was recorded only once. The V gene is TRBV28, the J gene TRBJ1-2; D is undetermined. The CDR3 is 14 residues long. Deletions cut 3 bases from V and 9 bases from J, with 17 bases between. Germline loops: CDR1 MDHEN, CDR2 SYDVKM. CDR3 nucleotides: TGTGCCAGCAGTTTGAATTTCGTCAGTCCAAGCTACACCTTC. Translation gives CASSLNFVSPSYTF.

The chain combines TRBV2 with TRBJ1-5, with 8 bases identical to TRBD1. The V segment lost 8 bases and the J segment 0 bases; nucleotides outside the gene matches: 6. Germline CDR1 SNHLY, CDR2 FYNNEI. The CDR3 extends over 15 amino acids. For the CDR3, the DNA is TGTGCCAGCGGAGGGACAGGAAATAGCAATCAGCCCCAGCATTTT. This translates into CASGGTGNSNQPQHF.

This clone was seen more than once but under ten times. The rearrangement uses TRBV4-2 and TRBJ2-7; TRBD1 or TRBD2 may be the D gene (5 bases each). The CDR3 consists of 16 residues. Germline V lookup: CDR1 LGHNA, CDR2 YNFKEQ. Trimming left V 0 bases short and J 1 base short, with 13 bases between. CDR3 nucleotide sequence: TGTGCCAGCAGCCAAGATGGGGCTAGCATGTCCTACGAGCAGTACTTC. Translation: CASSQDGASMSYEQYF.

As DNA, the CDR3 is TGTGCCAGCAGTTGGGGCCGGGGACCCCAAAACATTCAGTACTTC. The encoded protein is CASSWGRGPQNIQYF. The chain couples TRBV6-5 to TRBJ2-4; perhaps D is TRBD1 or TRBD2 (5 bases each). Trimming shortened V by 4 bases and J by 5 bases, and 15 bases separated the two germline ends. Germline CDR1 is MNHEY and CDR2 is SVGAGI. CDR3 length: 15 residues.

The chain carries TRBV7-2 and TRBJ2-5; D is unresolved. V was pared by 8 bases and J by 4 bases, with 11 bases between. Germline assignment: CDR1 SGHTA and CDR2 FQGNSA. The length of the CDR3 is 12 residues. CDR3 coding DNA: TGTGCCAGCCACTATCGTGGAGAGACCCAGTACTTC. Translating gives CASHYRGETQYF.

V is TRBV2 and J is TRBJ1-5, with TRBD1 as a possible D gene (6 bases). Deletions cut 6 bases from V and 1 base from J, with 13 bases between. Germline V lookup: CDR1 SNHLY, CDR2 FYNNEI. This CDR3 has 15 residues. CDR3 amino acids: CASRSQGGSNQPQHF. The CDR3, as DNA: TGTGCCAGCAGAAGCCAAGGGGGGAGCAATCAGCCCCAGCATTTT.

A few counts support this clone. V and J are TRBV5-4 and TRBJ1-4; D ambiguous. The V gene lost 4 bases and the J gene lost 3 bases, with 10 bases spanning the gap. This CDR3 contains 14 residues. CDR1 SGHNT and CDR2 YYREEE come from the germline V gene (reference sequence). The chain's CDR3 is CASSNDGPNEKLFF. The CDR3 region has the DNA TGTGCCAGCAGCAACGACGGACCTAATGAAAAACTGTTTTTT.

The rearrangement links TRBV2 to TRBJ1-5; unclear D gene. This CDR3 contains 14 residues. CDR1 and CDR2 (germline): SNHLY, FYNNEI. V was trimmed by 7 bases and J by 5 bases, leaving 15 bases between them. The CDR3 nucleotides read TGTGCCAGCACTATCAGTTTGTGGGATCAGCCCCAGCATTTT. This sequence encodes CASTISLWDQPQHF.

The rearrangement links TRBV19 to TRBJ2-7; tentatively, D is TRBD2 (7 bases). Germline lookup yields CDR1 LNHDA and CDR2 SQIVND (reference sequence). This CDR3 has 16 residues. V was clipped by 0 bases and J by 3 bases, with 15 bases between them. CDR3 in amino acids: CASSIDRGGTRYEQYF. The CDR3 DNA is TGTGCCAGTAGTATAGATAGGGGAGGGACACGCTACGAGCAGTACTTC.

The sample holds one count of this clone. One junction end does not reproduce the germline sequence, and a read error may be involved. The chain has TRBV29-1 and TRBJ1-2; D call uncertain. Germline CDR1 and CDR2: SQVTM and ANQGSEA. The CDR3 length is 12 residues. CDR3 sequence (DNA): TGCGGCGTTGCCCAGATTAACTATGGCTACACCTTC. Residues: CGVAQINYGYTF. Full variable domain (remainder filled in from reference TRBV29-1 and TRBJ1-2): SAVISQKPSRDICQRGTSLTIQCQVDSQVTMMFWYRQQPGQSLTLIATANQGSEATYESGFVIDKFPISRPNLTFSTLTVSNMSPEDSSIYLCGVAQINYGYTFGSGTRLTVV.

This chain connects TRBV5-4 to TRBJ2-3; D is possibly TRBD2 (6 bases). The germline V and J ends were trimmed by 0 bases and 4 bases, with 12 bases remaining between them. This CDR3 is built from 15 residues. The germline V gene encodes CDR1 SGHNT and CDR2 YYREEE (reference sequence). As DNA, the CDR3 is TGTGCCAGCAGCTTGGTGGCGGGAAGCGCAGATACGCAGTATTTT. Translation: CASSLVAGSADTQYF.

The gene calls are TRBV11-3 and TRBJ2-4; D possibly matches TRBD1 or TRBD2 (5 bases each). V was shortened by 1 base and J by 1 base, with 8 bases between the two germline ends. This CDR3 is 15 amino acids long. Germline values: CDR1 SGHNT, CDR2 YENEEA. The CDR3 sequence: CASSLAEGAKNIQYF. The CDR3 bases are TGTGCCAGCAGCTTAGCCGAGGGGGCCAAAAACATTCAGTACTTC.

The chain uses TRBV18 and TRBJ1-3; D not resolved. Germline V CDR1 and CDR2: KGHSH, LQKENI. This CDR3 region has 16 residues. The V end was cut by 3 bases, the J end by 0 bases, with 12 bases between. The CDR3 here is CASSPSVPRSGNTIYF. For the CDR3, the DNA is TGTGCCAGCTCACCCTCTGTACCCCGCTCTGGAAACACCATATATTTT.